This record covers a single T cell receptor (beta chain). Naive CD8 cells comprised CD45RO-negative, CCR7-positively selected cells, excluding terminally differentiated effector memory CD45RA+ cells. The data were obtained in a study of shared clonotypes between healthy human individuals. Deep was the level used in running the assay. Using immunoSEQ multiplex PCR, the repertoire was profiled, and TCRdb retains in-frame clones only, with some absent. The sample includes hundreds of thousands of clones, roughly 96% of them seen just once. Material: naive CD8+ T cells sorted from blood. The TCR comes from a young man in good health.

The CDR3: CASSQPGQNYEQYF. DNA for the CDR3: TGTGCCAGCAGTCAACCGGGACAGAACTACGAGCAGTACTTC. The rearrangement uses TRBV6-5 and TRBJ2-7, with TRBD1 matching over 7 bases. The CDR3 loop spans 14 amino acids. Germline CDR1 reads MNHEY; CDR2 reads SVGAGI. V was clipped by 5 bases and J by 3 bases; unmatched bases: 7.